Shown below are 32 T cell receptor beta chains from a single sample sequenced in a study of T cells of healthy individuals. One entry per CDR3 protein results from TCRdb running MiXCR on the 5' RACE reads. The sample lists 60,000 to 80,000 distinct CDR3 sequences, about a sixth occurring once. The receptors were sampled from a human donor in good health.

This clonotype was counted only a few times. The chain uses TRBV9 and TRBJ2-7, with D unclear. This CDR3 has 14 amino acids. Trimming removed 5 bases at V and 5 bases at J, with 17 bases between. Germline loops: CDR1 SGDLS, CDR2 YYNGEE. CDR3 loop: CASRPPSTWDEQYF. DNA of the CDR3: TGTGCCAGCAGGCCCCCCTCGACATGGGACGAGCAGTACTTC.

This clonotype came up many times. V gene TRBV27 combines with J gene TRBJ2-2; D not certain. Germline V gene sequence: CDR1 MNHEY, CDR2 SMNVEV (reference sequence). This CDR3 contains 13 residues. V was shortened by 0 bases and J by 6 bases, with 5 bases between the two germline ends. The CDR3 sequence: CASSLSLSGELFF. The CDR3 bases are TGTGCCAGCAGTTTATCGTTATCCGGGGAGCTGTTTTTT.

This clonotype was recorded many times. The chain couples TRBV9 to TRBJ1-6; D gene uncertain. Germline V gene data show CDR1 as SGDLS and CDR2 as YYNGEE. Trimming stripped 0 bases from V and 0 bases from J, with 7 bases between. CDR3 length: 16 amino acids. DNA for the CDR3: TGTGCCAGCAGCGTAGGGCGAGACTCCTATAATTCACCCCTCCACTTT. Translated: CASSVGRDSYNSPLHF. Looking up the rest from reference TRBV9 and TRBJ1-6 gives the full variable domain: DSGVTQTPKHLITATGQRVTLRCSPRSGDLSVYWYQQSLDQGLQFLIQYYNGEERAKGNILERFSAQQFPDLHSELNLSSLELGDSALYFCASSVGRDSYNSPLHFGNGTRLTVT.

This clonotype was seen repeatedly, ten times or more. This chain connects TRBV19 to TRBJ1-4, with D tentatively TRBD1 (5 bases). The germline gives CDR1 LNHDA, CDR2 SQIVND (reference sequence). CDR3 length: 14 residues. Trimming stripped 7 bases from V and 6 bases from J, with 15 bases between. DNA for the CDR3: TGTGCCAGTATGAATGGACACGGGGATGAAAAACTGTTTTTT. Amino acids: CASMNGHGDEKLFF. The variable domain in full, with the rest retrieved from reference TRBV19 and TRBJ1-4, is DGGITQSPKYLFRKEGQNVTLSCEQNLNHDAMYWYRQDPGQGLRLIYYSQIVNDFQKGDIAEGYSVSREKKESFPLTVTSAQKNPTAFYLCASMNGHGDEKLFFGSGTQLSVL.

Judged by abundance, this clonotype is medium-sized. The V call is TRBV6-5, the J call TRBJ2-2; TRBD1 aligns across 8 bases. After removal of 7 bases from V and 7 bases from J, the junction contained 5 bases not matched to a gene. Germline V gene sequence: CDR1 MNHEY, CDR2 SVGAGI. The CDR3 sequence is 13 residues long. DNA of the CDR3: TGTGCCAGCAAGACAGGGGAGATCGGGGAGCTGTTTTTT. Residues: CASKTGEIGELFF.

V gene TRBV7-2 combines with J gene TRBJ2-3, with TRBD1 as a possible D gene (6 bases). Trimming took off 1 base at V and 4 bases at J, with 12 bases between the two ends. CDR1 and CDR2 (germline): SGHTA, FQGNSA. The CDR3 loop spans 15 amino acids. In DNA form, the CDR3 reads TGTGCCAGCAGCTTAGGGGTCAGGGGTGCAGATACGCAGTATTTT. Amino acids: CASSLGVRGADTQYF.

This clonotype appeared a few times. V and J are TRBV12-3 or TRBV12-4 and TRBJ2-3; maybe TRBD1 (6 bases). V was shortened by 3 bases and J by 4 bases, with 14 bases between the two germline ends. There are 15 residues in the CDR3. CDR3 residues: CASSFTGMWADTQYF. The CDR3 DNA sequence: TGTGCCAGCAGTTTCACAGGGATGTGGGCAGATACGCAGTATTTT.

This clonotype was detected ten times or more. The chain carries TRBV12-3 or TRBV12-4 and TRBJ2-1; 11 nucleotides agree with TRBD2. J lost 6 bases, V lost 5 bases, and 12 bases had no gene match. The CDR3 contains 17 residues. CDR3 DNA: TGTGCCAGCAGTAGCGGACTAGCGGGCCAGATGGCCAATGAGCAGTTCTTC. Residues: CASSSGLAGQMANEQFF.

Ten or more counts support this clonotype. This chain links TRBV20-1 with TRBJ1-2; 12 bases agree with TRBD1. The germline gives CDR1 DFQATT, CDR2 SNEGSKA (reference sequence). The CDR3 is made up of 17 amino acids. V dropped 0 bases and J dropped 1; count of bases not matched to a gene: 6. The CDR3 loop is CSARDLGQGAGNYGYTF. The CDR3 region has the DNA TGCAGTGCTAGAGACCTGGGACAGGGGGCCGGTAACTATGGCTACACCTTC.

This clonotype has only a few counts. This chain uses TRBV9 with TRBJ2-7; 7 nucleotides line up with TRBD1. Unmatched junction bases numbered 7, after V lost 0 bases and J lost 1 base. There are 16 residues in the CDR3. Germline CDR1 and CDR2: SGDLS and YYNGEE. CDR3 sequence: CASSVAVQGVSYEQYF. DNA of the CDR3: TGTGCCAGCAGCGTAGCGGTGCAGGGGGTGTCCTACGAGCAGTACTTC.

This clonotype was seen just once. The chain is built from TRBV6-6 and TRBJ1-4; 7 bases agree with TRBD1. The CDR3 sequence is 15 residues long. The V gene end was trimmed by 2 bases and the J gene end by 5 bases; junction bases not matched to a gene: 5. Germline-derived CDR1 and CDR2 are MNHNY and SVGAGI (reference sequence). The CDR3 loop reads CASSYIADRNEKLFF. The DNA of the CDR3 is TGTGCCAGCAGTTACATCGCGGACAGGAATGAAAAACTGTTTTTT.

This clonotype was picked up a small number of times. CDR3 nucleotides: TGCGCCAGCAGCATGGTCCCTCCTGGACAGGCCACTAATGAAAAACTGTTTTTT. Translating gives CASSMVPPGQATNEKLFF. The chain employs TRBV5-1 and TRBJ1-4, with 7 bases lining up with TRBD1. The V gene's germline CDR1 is SGHRS and CDR2 YFSETQ. CDR3 length: 18 amino acids. The V gene end was trimmed by 4 bases and the J gene end by 2 bases; junction bases not matched to a gene: 14.

This clonotype was recorded at least ten times. This rearrangement joins TRBV4-1 to TRBJ2-7; 7 nucleotides agree with TRBD2. Trimming at V came to 1 base and at J to 5 bases, leaving 8 bases not matched to a gene. There are 15 residues in the CDR3. CDR1 and CDR2 from the germline V gene are MGHRA and YSYEKL. CDR3 in amino acids: CASSQGPLAPNEQYF. The CDR3 nucleotides read TGCGCCAGCAGCCAAGGTCCACTAGCGCCGAACGAGCAGTACTTC.

This clonotype was recorded many times. The chain is built from TRBV11-2 and TRBJ2-2; D gene ambiguous. Germline assignment: CDR1 SGHAT and CDR2 FQNNGV. V lost 1 base to trimming and J lost 3 bases, with 15 bases between them. The CDR3 extends over 17 amino acids. The CDR3 coding sequence is TGTGCCAGCAGCTTAGCAACGGCCCGAGCCTACACCGGGGAGCTGTTTTTT. Translated: CASSLATARAYTGELFF.

This clonotype was seen repeatedly, ten times or more. The chain links TRBV6-5 to TRBJ1-5; the D gene is possibly TRBD1 (5 bases). There are 15 residues in the CDR3. Trimming cost V 6 bases and J 0 bases, with 12 bases left between them. Per germline, CDR1 MNHEY and CDR2 SVGAGI. The CDR3 DNA is TGTGCCAGCAGCCACGGGGACGGTAGCAATCAGCCCCAGCATTTT. It specifies CASSHGDGSNQPQHF.

The table lists this clonotype with a few counts. The J gene is TRBJ2-4, the V gene TRBV6-5, with D perhaps TRBD1 (5 bases). CDR1 is MNHEY and CDR2 is SVGAGI in the germline V gene. CDR3 length: 14 amino acids. Trimming stripped 2 bases from V and 5 bases from J, with 10 bases between. The CDR3 bases are TGTGCCAGCAGTTACAAGGGGAACCAAAACATTCAGTACTTC. It yields the protein CASSYKGNQNIQYF.

The chain has TRBV29-1 and TRBJ1-5; TRBD1 is a possible D gene (5 bases). This CDR3 is built from 14 residues. The germline V gene encodes CDR1 SQVTM and CDR2 ANQGSEA. The germline V and J ends were trimmed by 4 bases and 2 bases, with 12 bases remaining between them. CDR3 amino acids: CSVVVGAGNQPQHF. Here the CDR3 DNA reads TGCAGCGTTGTAGTCGGGGCTGGCAATCAGCCCCAGCATTTT.

This clonotype has at least ten counts. The CDR3 DNA is TGTGCCAGCAGCCAAGAGGGGGTAGCGGGAGTCGGCACCGGGGAGCTGTTTTTT. Protein product: CASSQEGVAGVGTGELFF. This rearrangement joins TRBV3-1 to TRBJ2-2; 9 bases are shared with TRBD2. The CDR3 covers 18 residues. Germline V gene sequence: CDR1 LGHDT, CDR2 YNNKEL (reference sequence). Germline trimming cut 0 bases from V and 4 bases from J; bases unmatched to any gene: 9.

This clonotype turned up a few times. The CDR3, as DNA: TGCGCCAGCAGCTCCGTCGGGGGTTACGATACGCAGTATTTT. Translation gives CASSSVGGYDTQYF. The rearrangement uses TRBV5-1 and TRBJ2-3; the D gene is possibly TRBD2 (6 bases). The germline V gene has CDR1 SGHRS and CDR2 YFSETQ. CDR3 length: 14 amino acids. The V end was cut by 3 bases, the J end by 6 bases, with 14 bases between.

This clonotype was picked up a small number of times. The CDR3 sequence: CASRPSGRGRNSPLHF. Written as DNA, the CDR3 is TGTGCCAGCCGTCCATCGGGCCGGGGGAGGAATTCACCCCTCCACTTT. The V call is TRBV28, the J call TRBJ1-6; maybe TRBD1 (5 bases). The CDR3 loop spans 16 amino acids. V was cut by 8 bases and J by 7 bases, with 21 bases left in between. Germline CDR1 reads MDHEN; CDR2 reads SYDVKM.

The chain couples TRBV11-1 to TRBJ1-1; no clear D. The germline V gene has CDR1 SGHAT and CDR2 FQDESV (reference sequence). Trimming cost V 2 bases and J 2 bases, with 9 bases left between them. The CDR3 has 14 residues. In nucleotides, the CDR3 is TGTGCCAGCAGCTTAAGCTCGTCTAACACTGAAGCTTTCTTT. This translates into CASSLSSSNTEAFF.

As to this clonotype: This could be a read error, since a much larger clone is one nucleotide away. J is TRBJ2-3 and V is TRBV27, with 10 positions matching TRBD2. The CDR3 covers 17 residues. The J segment lost 5 bases and the V segment lost 5 bases, leaving 13 bases of the junction unmatched. Per germline, CDR1 MNHEY and CDR2 SMNVEV (reference sequence). In DNA form, the CDR3 reads TGTGCCAGCAGTCCACTGACTAGCGGGTGGGAAAGAGATACGCAGTATTTT. Protein: CASSPLTSGWERDTQYF.

The sample holds many counts of this clonotype. This chain uses TRBV2 with TRBJ2-1; TRBD1 or TRBD2 may be the D gene (6 bases each). The germline gives CDR1 SNHLY, CDR2 FYNNEI. The CDR3 is 13 residues long. Trimming left V 5 bases short and J 7 bases short, with 12 bases between. CDR3 in DNA: TGTGCCAGCAGTAACGAGGGGGGAAATGAGCAGTTCTTC. This translates into CASSNEGGNEQFF.

There are many counts of this clonotype. V usage is TRBV3-1 and J usage is TRBJ1-3, with TRBD1 as a possible D gene (5 bases). Per the germline V gene, CDR1 is LGHDT and CDR2 is YNNKEL (reference sequence). The CDR3 length is 16 residues. Trimming took 4 bases from V and 0 from J, leaving 13 bases between them. The DNA of the CDR3 is TGTGCCAGCAGCCCTCCGGGACCGTCCTCTGGAAACACCATATATTTT. This codes for CASSPPGPSSGNTIYF.

There are a few counts of this clonotype. This sequence joins TRBV12-3 or TRBV12-4 and TRBJ1-4; TRBD1 aligns across 7 bases. V trimming: 5 bases; J trimming: 7 bases; junction bases outside the gene matches: 13. This CDR3 spans 16 amino acids. CDR3 sequence reads: CASSPSVDRVGEKLFF. CDR3 sequence (DNA): TGTGCCAGCAGTCCCTCGGTCGACAGGGTGGGTGAAAAACTGTTTTTT.

This clonotype was found a few times. The DNA of the CDR3 is TGTGCCAGCAGTTTCTGGGACAGGGGATCACCCCTCCACTTT. As protein: CASSFWDRGSPLHF. The rearrangement joins TRBV27 to TRBJ1-6; TRBD1 agrees at 10 bases. Germline CDR1 MNHEY, CDR2 SMNVEV (reference sequence). Trimming cost V 3 bases and J 10 bases; bases outside gene matches: 3. The CDR3 is made up of 14 amino acids.

The chain has TRBV7-2 and TRBJ2-7; TRBD1 matches at 9 bases. CDR1 SGHTA and CDR2 FQGNSA come from the germline V gene. V was clipped by 5 bases and J by 9 bases; unmatched bases: 17. The CDR3 consists of 16 residues. DNA of the CDR3: TGTGCCAGCAGCCCCTACAGGGGGCCTGTCTTAAGGGTGCAGTACTTC. Its translation is CASSPYRGPVLRVQYF.

This clonotype was seen at least ten times. The chain carries TRBV20-1 and TRBJ2-4, with TRBD2 as a possible D gene (6 bases). CDR3 length: 13 residues. Trimming left V 5 bases short and J 7 bases short, with 15 bases between. Germline values: CDR1 DFQATT, CDR2 SNEGSKA (reference sequence). In DNA, the CDR3 is TGCAGTGCTGATAGAACTGGAGGGAACATTCAGTACTTC. Protein product: CSADRTGGNIQYF.

The rearrangement uses TRBV5-1 and TRBJ2-7; the match to TRBD1 covers 10 bases. The V and J ends lost 3 bases and 0 bases, in that order; junction bases with no gene match: 6. Germline CDR1 is SGHRS and CDR2 is YFSETQ. This CDR3 has 16 residues. The CDR3 protein is CASSSGQGITSYEQYF. The CDR3 DNA is TGCGCCAGCAGCTCGGGACAGGGGATAACCTCCTACGAGCAGTACTTC.

The J gene is TRBJ1-5, the V gene TRBV27; 8 nucleotides match TRBD1. The CDR3 loop spans 13 amino acids. After removal of 6 bases from V and 9 bases from J, the junction contained 7 bases not matched to a gene. CDR1 MNHEY and CDR2 SMNVEV come from the germline V gene (reference sequence). The DNA for the CDR3 is TGTGCCAGCAGCCCGGGACAGGCTCTGCCCCAGCATTTT. It is translated as CASSPGQALPQHF.

This chain uses TRBV7-3 with TRBJ2-2; the D gene is possibly TRBD1 (6 bases). This CDR3 has 16 amino acids. V dropped 4 bases and J dropped 4 bases, with 16 bases sitting between them. Germline CDR1 SGHTA, CDR2 FQGTGA. CDR3 protein: CASSYPNRAGTGELFF. Here the CDR3 DNA reads TGTGCCAGCAGCTACCCAAACAGGGCTGGCACCGGGGAGCTGTTTTTT. The whole variable domain, filled in from reference TRBV7-3 and TRBJ2-2, reads GAGVSQTPSNKVTEKGKYVELRCDPISGHTALYWYRQSLGQGPEFLIYFQGTGAADDSGLPNDRFFAVRPEGSVSTLKIQRTERGDSAVYLCASSYPNRAGTGELFFGEGSRLTVL.

The rearrangement joins TRBV5-6 to TRBJ2-1; 7 nucleotides match TRBD1. The germline V gene has CDR1 SGHDT and CDR2 YYEEEE. The CDR3 has 11 residues. V lost 1 base and J lost 13; bases outside the gene matches: 2. Here the CDR3 DNA reads TGTGCCAGCAGCTTGCAAGGGGGCCAGTTCTTC. Translated: CASSLQGGQFF.